Each of the 19 T cell receptor beta chains below was sequenced from the same sample in a study of blood T cell repertoires in COVID-19. Repertoires were generated with immunoSEQ multiplex PCR, while TCRdb's copy carries only in-frame clones and drops some. The profile shows fewer than 350,000 clones, less than 90% of them singletons. The sequencing input was peripheral blood. The receptors were gathered from a woman between 25 and 40 years old with COVID-19, enrolled during active disease.

The chain joins TRBV9 to TRBJ2-3; TRBD1 matches at 9 bases. This CDR3 is 17 amino acids long. Germline CDR1 and CDR2: SGDLS and YYNGEE. V shed 0 bases and J 3 bases; nucleotides not matched to a gene: 8. CDR3 coding DNA: TGTGCCAGCAGCGTAGAGGGACAGGGTGCCAGGACAGATACGCAGTATTTT. This translates into CASSVEGQGARTDTQYF.

The J gene is TRBJ1-1, the V gene TRBV30, with D maybe TRBD1 (5 bases). The CDR3 runs 16 residues. Germline V gives CDR1 GTSNPN, CDR2 SVGIG (reference sequence). Trimming left V 0 bases short and J 4 bases short, with 18 bases between. DNA for the CDR3: TGTGCCTGGAGTGTACTAGGACATTGGGGGGGCACTGAAGCTTTCTTT. Translation: CAWSVLGHWGGTEAFF.

This rearrangement joins TRBV6-1 to TRBJ1-2, with D hard to call. This CDR3 contains 14 residues. Germline lookup yields CDR1 MNHNS and CDR2 SASEGT. V lost 2 bases, J lost 2 bases, and 9 bases lay in between. As DNA, the CDR3 is TGTGCCAGCAGTGAATCGATACTGAACTATGGCTACACCTTC. Its translation is CASSESILNYGYTF.

The chain uses TRBV4-1 and TRBJ2-7; TRBD2 agrees at 7 bases. Germline loops: CDR1 MGHRA, CDR2 YSYEKL. V trimming: 4 bases; J trimming: 1 base; junction bases outside the gene matches: 1. The CDR3 runs to 13 residues. The CDR3 nucleotides read TGCGCCAGCAGCCTAGCGGGTTCCTACGAGCAGTACTTC. Its protein product is CASSLAGSYEQYF.

The gene calls are TRBV7-9 and TRBJ1-4; 9 bases are shared with TRBD1. Unmatched junction bases numbered 12, after V lost 5 bases and J lost 11 bases. The CDR3 sequence is 15 residues long. Germline V gene sequence: CDR1 SEHNR, CDR2 FQNEAQ (reference sequence). The chain's CDR3 is CASSITGTGLGKLFF. CDR3 bases: TGTGCCAGCAGCATTACCGGGACAGGGCTGGGCAAACTGTTTTTT. Complete variable domain (other parts from reference TRBV7-9 and TRBJ1-4): DTGVSQNPRHKITKRGQNVTFRCDPISEHNRLYWYRQTLGQGPEFLTYFQNEAQLEKSRLLSDRFSAERPKGSFSTLEIQRTEQGDSAMYLCASSITGTGLGKLFFGSGTQLSVL.

The sample holds a few counts of this clone. The V and J genes are TRBV6-2 or TRBV6-3 and TRBJ1-5; no reliable D call. The CDR3 consists of 15 residues. Germline CDR1 and CDR2: MNHEY and SVGEGT. The V end lost 3 bases, the J end lost 9 bases, and 18 bases lay between the germline ends. The CDR3 here is CASSYSGGWGWPQHF. CDR3 DNA sequence: TGTGCCAGCAGTTATTCGGGAGGTTGGGGATGGCCCCAGCATTTT.

This clone occurred once. The V gene is TRBV29-1, the J gene TRBJ2-4, with a weak D call TRBD1 (6 bases). Per the germline V gene, CDR1 is SQVTM and CDR2 is ANQGSEA. V was pared by 6 bases and J by 1 base, with 10 bases between. The CDR3 is 13 amino acids. The CDR3 is CSVIRGAKNIQYF. In DNA, the CDR3 is TGCAGCGTGATCAGGGGTGCCAAAAACATTCAGTACTTC.

The chain employs TRBV10-3 and TRBJ1-1; D possibly corresponds to TRBD1 (5 bases). CDR1 is ENHRY and CDR2 is SYGVKD in the germline V gene. The CDR3 is 15 residues long. Trimming removed 2 bases at V and 3 bases at J, with 13 bases between. CDR3 in DNA: TGTGCCATCAGTGAGATTAAGGGAGGGGACACTGAAGCTTTCTTT. Translation gives CAISEIKGGDTEAFF.

This clone has only a few counts. This chain links TRBV19 with TRBJ2-7; TRBD1 matches 9 bases. V lost 4 bases, J lost 4 bases, and 2 bases stayed unmatched. CDR3 size: 13 residues. Germline lookup yields CDR1 LNHDA and CDR2 SQIVND (reference sequence). This CDR3 is CASSNRGQYEQYF. The CDR3, as DNA: TGTGCCAGTAGTAACAGGGGGCAGTACGAGCAGTACTTC.

The chain joins TRBV5-1 to TRBJ1-1; D is ambiguous. The CDR3 contains 14 residues. Germline V gene sequence: CDR1 SGHRS, CDR2 YFSETQ. Trimming cost V 3 bases and J 1 base, with 10 bases left between them. In DNA form, the CDR3 reads TGCGCCAGCAGCTGGGAGGGCAAGAACACTGAAGCTTTCTTT. Protein: CASSWEGKNTEAFF.

This chain connects TRBV5-1 to TRBJ2-7; 9 bases line up with TRBD1. The CDR3 is 14 residues long. The J segment lost 3 bases and the V segment lost 3 bases, leaving 4 bases of the junction unmatched. Germline loops: CDR1 SGHRS, CDR2 YFSETQ. CDR3 sequence reads: CASSSRGQGYEQYF. The CDR3 region has the DNA TGCGCCAGCAGCTCGCGGGGACAGGGCTACGAGCAGTACTTC.

V is TRBV13 and J is TRBJ2-7, with 8 nucleotides matching TRBD1. The germline CDR1 and CDR2 sequences are PRHDT and FYEKMQ (reference sequence). CDR3 length: 15 amino acids. Trimming at V came to 0 bases and at J to 6 bases, leaving 7 bases not matched to a gene. CDR3 in DNA: TGTGCCAGCAGCTTAGGGCAGGGGGCGCTTCTCGAGCAGTACTTC. Its protein is CASSLGQGALLEQYF.

This rearrangement joins TRBV5-1 to TRBJ2-7; 9 bases are shared with TRBD1. V trimming: 4 bases; J trimming: 8 bases; junction bases outside the gene matches: 7. The germline V gene has CDR1 SGHRS and CDR2 YFSETQ. The CDR3 is 13 residues long. CDR3 residues: CASSTDGQGKQYF. CDR3 nucleotides: TGCGCCAGCAGCACGGATGGACAGGGGAAGCAGTACTTC.

The V gene is TRBV19, the J gene TRBJ2-2, with a possible D match to TRBD1 (6 bases). Germline CDR1 is LNHDA and CDR2 is SQIVND (reference sequence). CDR3 length equals 16 residues. V was clipped by 1 base and J by 1 base, with 10 bases between them. CDR3 in DNA: TGTGCCAGTAGTATAGCTTCGGGACAGAACACCGGGGAGCTGTTTTTT. Its translation is CASSIASGQNTGELFF.

This clone appeared many times. This sequence joins TRBV7-9 and TRBJ1-5; D is unresolved. This CDR3 is 14 amino acids long. Germline V gene data show CDR1 as SEHNR and CDR2 as FQNEAQ (reference sequence). The V end lost 1 base, the J end lost 3 bases, and 7 bases lay between the germline ends. CDR3 sequence: CASSLGGDNQPQHF. CDR3 sequence (DNA): TGTGCCAGCAGCTTAGGCGGAGACAATCAGCCCCAGCATTTT.

The V and J genes are TRBV5-5 and TRBJ2-1, with TRBD1 matching over 7 bases. J was trimmed by 0 bases and V by 4 bases; bases with no gene match: 10. CDR3 length: 17 amino acids. Germline values: CDR1 SGHKS, CDR2 YYEKEE (reference sequence). CDR3 amino acids: CASSQLRGPSSYNEQFF. DNA for the CDR3: TGTGCCAGCAGCCAGCTGAGGGGGCCGAGCTCCTACAATGAGCAGTTCTTC.

The chain joins TRBV6-5 to TRBJ2-7; 9 bases fit TRBD1. The CDR3 is 15 amino acids. V lost 5 bases to trimming and J lost 2 bases; unmatched junction nucleotides: 7. CDR1 MNHEY and CDR2 SVGAGI come from the germline V gene. CDR3 nucleotides: TGTGCCAGCAGTCCCCGGGACAGGGTCACCTACGAGCAGTACTTC. Protein: CASSPRDRVTYEQYF.

The J gene is TRBJ2-1, the V gene TRBV6-5, with 9 bases identical to TRBD2. Germline CDR1 is MNHEY and CDR2 is SVGAGI. The CDR3 consists of 14 residues. J lost 4 bases, V lost 6 bases, and 4 bases had no gene match. DNA for the CDR3: TGTGCCAGCAGCCCAGCGGGGGGATACAATGAGCAGTTCTTC. It encodes CASSPAGGYNEQFF.

The CDR3 sequence is CASSQLIAGEETQYF. The CDR3 DNA follows: TGTGCCAGCAGTCAACTCATAGCGGGGGAAGAGACCCAGTACTTC. The chain employs TRBV28 and TRBJ2-5; TRBD2 agrees at 9 bases. The CDR3 totals 15 residues. Germline CDR1 is MDHEN and CDR2 is SYDVKM. V dropped 5 bases and J dropped 3; count of bases not matched to a gene: 7.